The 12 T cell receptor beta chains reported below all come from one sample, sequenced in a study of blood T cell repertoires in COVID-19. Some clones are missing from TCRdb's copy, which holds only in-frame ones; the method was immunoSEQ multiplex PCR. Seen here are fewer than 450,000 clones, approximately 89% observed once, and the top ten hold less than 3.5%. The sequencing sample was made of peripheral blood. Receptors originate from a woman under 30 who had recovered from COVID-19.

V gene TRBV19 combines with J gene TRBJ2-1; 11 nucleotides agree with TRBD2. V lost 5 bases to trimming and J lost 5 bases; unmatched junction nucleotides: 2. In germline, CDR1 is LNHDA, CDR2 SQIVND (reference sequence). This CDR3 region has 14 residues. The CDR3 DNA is TGTGCCAGTAGTTTGGGACTAGCGGACAATGAGCAGTTCTTC. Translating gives CASSLGLADNEQFF. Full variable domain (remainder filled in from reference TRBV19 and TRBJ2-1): DGGITQSPKYLFRKEGQNVTLSCEQNLNHDAMYWYRQDPGQGLRLIYYSQIVNDFQKGDIAEGYSVSREKKESFPLTVTSAQKNPTAFYLCASSLGLADNEQFFGPGTRLTVL.

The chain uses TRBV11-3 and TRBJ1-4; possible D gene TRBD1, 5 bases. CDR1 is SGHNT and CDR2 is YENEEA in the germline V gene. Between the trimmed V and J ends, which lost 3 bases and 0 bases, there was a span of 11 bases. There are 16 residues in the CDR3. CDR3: CASSFGTTATNEKLFF. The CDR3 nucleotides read TGTGCCAGCAGCTTTGGAACGACAGCAACTAATGAAAAACTGTTTTTT.

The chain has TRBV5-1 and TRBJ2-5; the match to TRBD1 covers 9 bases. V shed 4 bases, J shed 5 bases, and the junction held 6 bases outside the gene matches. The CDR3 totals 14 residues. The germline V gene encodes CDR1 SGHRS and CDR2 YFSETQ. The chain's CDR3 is CASSPQGATETQYF. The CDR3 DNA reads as TGCGCCAGCAGCCCACAGGGGGCGACGGAGACCCAGTACTTC. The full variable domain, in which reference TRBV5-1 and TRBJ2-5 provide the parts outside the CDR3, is KAGVTQTPRYLIKTRGQQVTLSCSPISGHRSVSWYQQTPGQGLQFLFEYFSETQRNKGNFPGRFSGRQFSNSRSEMNVSTLELGDSALYLCASSPQGATETQYFGPGTRLLVL.

The CDR3 reads CASSYSYRLNTEAFF. The DNA for the CDR3 is TGTGCCAGCAGTTACTCCTACAGGTTAAACACTGAAGCTTTCTTT. The chain combines TRBV6-5 with TRBJ1-1; D might be TRBD1 (5 bases). The CDR3 runs to 15 residues. Germline V CDR1 and CDR2: MNHEY, SVGAGI. Trimming took 0 bases from V and 2 from J, leaving 10 bases between them.

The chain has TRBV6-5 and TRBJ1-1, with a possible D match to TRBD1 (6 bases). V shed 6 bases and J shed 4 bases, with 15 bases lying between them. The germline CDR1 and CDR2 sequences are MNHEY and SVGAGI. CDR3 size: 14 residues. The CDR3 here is CASRATGRGTEAFF. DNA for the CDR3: TGTGCCAGCAGGGCCACAGGGAGGGGCACTGAAGCTTTCTTT.

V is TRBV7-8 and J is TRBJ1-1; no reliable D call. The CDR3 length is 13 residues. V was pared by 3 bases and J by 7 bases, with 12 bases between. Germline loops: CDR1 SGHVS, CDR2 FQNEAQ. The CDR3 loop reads CASSLAVRGEAFF. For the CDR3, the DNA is TGTGCCAGCAGCTTGGCTGTCCGGGGTGAAGCTTTCTTT. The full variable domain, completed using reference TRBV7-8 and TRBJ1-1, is GAGVSQSPRYKVAKRGQDVALRCDPISGHVSLFWYQQALGQGPEFLTYFQNEAQLDKSGLPSDRFFAERPEGSVSTLKIQRTQQEDSAVYLCASSLAVRGEAFFGQGTRLTVV.

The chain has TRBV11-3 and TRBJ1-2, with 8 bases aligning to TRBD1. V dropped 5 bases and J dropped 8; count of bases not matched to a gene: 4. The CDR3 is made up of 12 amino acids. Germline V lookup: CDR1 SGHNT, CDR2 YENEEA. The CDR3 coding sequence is TGTGCCAGCAGCGGACAGGGTGACGGCTACACCTTC. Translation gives CASSGQGDGYTF.

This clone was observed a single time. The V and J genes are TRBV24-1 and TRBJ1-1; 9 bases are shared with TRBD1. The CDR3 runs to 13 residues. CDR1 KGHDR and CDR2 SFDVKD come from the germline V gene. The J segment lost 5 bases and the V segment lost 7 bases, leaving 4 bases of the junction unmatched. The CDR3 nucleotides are TGTGCCACCAGCAGACAGGGGGGGACTGAAGCTTTCTTT. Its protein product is CATSRQGGTEAFF.

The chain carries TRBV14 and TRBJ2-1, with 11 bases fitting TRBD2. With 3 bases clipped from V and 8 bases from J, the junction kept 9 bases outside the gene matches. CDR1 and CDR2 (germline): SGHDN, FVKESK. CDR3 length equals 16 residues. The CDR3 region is CASSQSTSGSRYEQFF. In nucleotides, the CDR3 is TGTGCCAGCAGCCAGTCTACTAGCGGGAGTAGGTATGAGCAGTTCTTC.

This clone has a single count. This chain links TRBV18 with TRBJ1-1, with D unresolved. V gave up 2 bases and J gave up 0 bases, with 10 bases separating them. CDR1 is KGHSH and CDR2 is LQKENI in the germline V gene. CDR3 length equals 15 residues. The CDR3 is CASSPGGVMNTEAFF. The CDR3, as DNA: TGTGCCAGCTCACCAGGAGGAGTAATGAACACTGAAGCTTTCTTT.

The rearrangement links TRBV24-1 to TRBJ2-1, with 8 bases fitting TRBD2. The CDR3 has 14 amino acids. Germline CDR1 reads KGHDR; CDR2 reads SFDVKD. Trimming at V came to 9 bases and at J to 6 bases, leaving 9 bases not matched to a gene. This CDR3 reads CATRGTRELNEQFF. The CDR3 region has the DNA TGTGCCACCCGTGGGACTAGGGAACTCAATGAGCAGTTCTTC.

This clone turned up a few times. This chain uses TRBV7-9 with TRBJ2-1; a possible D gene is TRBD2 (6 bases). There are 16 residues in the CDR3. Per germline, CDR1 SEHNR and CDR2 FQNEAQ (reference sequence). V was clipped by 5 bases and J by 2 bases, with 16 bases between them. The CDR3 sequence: CASSQPLATTYNEQFF. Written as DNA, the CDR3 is TGTGCCAGCAGCCAGCCTCTAGCGACAACCTACAATGAGCAGTTCTTC.